These 21 T cell receptor beta chains came from one sample sequenced in a study of blood T cell repertoires in COVID-19. The protocol was immunoSEQ multiplex PCR, while the TCRdb copy is restricted to in-frame clones and leaves out a portion. There are about 98,000 clones in the sample; about 86% occur only once, and 4.1% lies in the top ten. What was sequenced was peripheral blood. The receptors stem from a man aged 60-69 years with acute or convalescent COVID-19.

The rearrangement links TRBV4-1 to TRBJ2-1, with 13 bases lining up with TRBD2. Per the germline V gene, CDR1 is MGHRA and CDR2 is YSYEKL. The length of the CDR3 is 17 residues. V dropped 1 base and J dropped 7; count of bases not matched to a gene: 7. CDR3 sequence (DNA): TGCGCCAGCAGCCAAGTAACTAGCGGGAGGGCCGATAATGAGCAGTTCTTC. Its protein product is CASSQVTSGRADNEQFF.

The rearrangement joins TRBV27 to TRBJ1-5; D is unresolved. Germline CDR1 reads MNHEY; CDR2 reads SMNVEV (reference sequence). This CDR3 is built from 16 residues. With 3 bases removed from V and 1 base from J, the gap between germline ends came to 13 bases. CDR3 loop: CASSFYPGGSNQPQHF. CDR3 bases: TGTGCCAGCAGTTTTTATCCGGGTGGAAGCAATCAGCCCCAGCATTTT.

The rearrangement joins TRBV11-3 to TRBJ2-1, with D hard to call. The CDR3 extends over 13 amino acids. Germline V gene data show CDR1 as SGHNT and CDR2 as YENEEA. V was cut by 1 base and J by 3 bases, with 4 bases left in between. DNA of the CDR3: TGTGCCAGCAGCTTAGCAGGCTACAATGAGCAGTTCTTC. Its translation: CASSLAGYNEQFF.

V is TRBV7-2 and J is TRBJ1-2, with 8 bases identical to TRBD1. The CDR3 is 15 residues long. Germline V gene lookup returns CDR1 SGHTA and CDR2 FQGNSA. Trimming cost V 5 bases and J 4 bases; bases outside gene matches: 9. The CDR3 coding sequence is TGTGCCAGCAGCGGGGAGGGGGACAGGCTCTATGGCTACACCTTC. Its protein product is CASSGEGDRLYGYTF. Variable domain in full (rest from reference TRBV7-2 and TRBJ1-2): GAGVSQSPSNKVTEKGKDVELRCDPISGHTALYWYRQSLGQGLEFLIYFQGNSAPDKSGLPSDRFSAERTGGSVSTLTIQRTQQEDSAVYLCASSGEGDRLYGYTFGSGTRLTVV.

V and J are TRBV15 and TRBJ1-5; 7 bases align to TRBD1. This CDR3 has 14 amino acids. Germline V lookup: CDR1 LNHNV, CDR2 YYDKDF (reference sequence). The V segment lost 5 bases and the J segment 1 base; nucleotides outside the gene matches: 2. In DNA form, the CDR3 reads TGTGCCACCAGCCCGGGACAGAGCAATCAGCCCCAGCATTTT. Translation gives CATSPGQSNQPQHF.

The rearrangement uses TRBV9 and TRBJ2-1, with TRBD2 identical over 9 bases. This CDR3 comprises 15 residues. Germline CDR1 and CDR2: SGDLS and YYNGEE. J lost 3 bases, V lost 4 bases, and 5 bases had no gene match. In DNA, the CDR3 is TGTGCCAGCAGCCCAGCTAGCGGGATCTACAATGAGCAGTTCTTC. Its translation: CASSPASGIYNEQFF.

The CDR3 nucleotides are TGTGCCAGCAGCGTAGTCGGCAGGGGCTACGAGCAGTACGTC. Translating it yields CASSVVGRGYEQYV. The genes are TRBV9 and TRBJ2-7; D is perhaps TRBD1 (6 bases). The germline V gene encodes CDR1 SGDLS and CDR2 YYNGEE. The CDR3 spans 14 residues. Trimming took 0 bases from V and 3 from J, leaving 10 bases between them.

V is TRBV5-1 and J is TRBJ2-3; 15 nucleotides align to TRBD2. Germline CDR1 reads SGHRS; CDR2 reads YFSETQ. V lost 4 bases to trimming and J lost 2 bases; unmatched junction nucleotides: 8. CDR3 length equals 18 residues. CDR3 residues: CASSPGLAGGEYTDTQYF. The CDR3 coding sequence is TGCGCCAGCAGCCCCGGACTAGCGGGGGGGGAATACACAGATACGCAGTATTTT.

This chain joins TRBV27 and TRBJ1-1; TRBD1 is a possible D gene (5 bases). The CDR3 covers 12 residues. The germline CDR1 and CDR2 sequences are MNHEY and SMNVEV (reference sequence). Trimming left V 6 bases short and J 5 bases short, with 10 bases between. This chain's CDR3 is CASRTGGTEAFF. Here the CDR3 DNA reads TGTGCCAGCAGAACGGGGGGTACTGAAGCTTTCTTT.

This chain joins TRBV7-2 and TRBJ1-1; no clear D gene. Germline CDR1 and CDR2: SGHTA and FQGNSA. The ends were cut back, 5 bases at V and 2 bases at J, with 12 bases in the middle. The CDR3 loop spans 14 amino acids. CDR3 DNA: TGTGCCAGCAGCCGGAGGGATGGTAACACTGAAGCTTTCTTT. It yields the protein CASSRRDGNTEAFF.

This chain links TRBV24-1 with TRBJ1-2, with D possibly being TRBD1 (5 bases). V was pared by 5 bases and J by 9 bases, with 18 bases between. The V gene's germline CDR1 is KGHDR and CDR2 SFDVKD. This CDR3 contains 14 residues. CDR3 bases: TGTGCCACCAGTGGGACAAGTAAGCTTATGAGCTACACCTTC. Translation: CATSGTSKLMSYTF.

This clone was picked up one time. V and J are TRBV6-6 and TRBJ1-6, with D possibly matching TRBD1 (6 bases). The V end was cut by 11 bases, the J end by 13 bases, with 12 bases between. CDR3 size: 10 residues. Germline V gene data show CDR1 as MNHNY and CDR2 as SVGAGI (reference sequence). The CDR3 here is CAGGAAPLHF. The DNA for the CDR3 is TGTGCCGGGGGGGCCGCGCCCCTCCACTTT.

Turning to this clone: One junction end disagrees with the germline gene, perhaps due to a read error. The rearrangement links TRBV11-3 to TRBJ1-1; tentatively, D is TRBD1 (5 bases). CDR1 is SGHNT and CDR2 is YENEEA in the germline V gene. The CDR3 runs 13 residues. CDR3 sequence: CASMARVNTEVFF. DNA of the CDR3: TGTGCCAGCATGGCCAGGGTGAACACTGAAGTTTTCTTT.

This sequence joins TRBV18 and TRBJ2-1, with unresolved D. V lost 1 base, J lost 8 bases, and 18 bases lay in between. Germline-derived CDR1 and CDR2 are KGHSH and LQKENI. The CDR3 runs to 16 residues. CDR3 nucleotide sequence: TGTGCCAGCTCACCACGGAGAACCACTCCTTCCGATGAGCAGTTCTTC. As protein: CASSPRRTTPSDEQFF.

The V call is TRBV6-5, the J call TRBJ1-1; D unclear. Trimming cost V 4 bases and J 1 base, with 7 bases left between them. The CDR3 is 13 residues long. Germline values: CDR1 MNHEY, CDR2 SVGAGI. The CDR3 DNA follows: TGTGCCAGCAGTTCTCCTACGAACACTGAAGCTTTCTTT. Protein: CASSSPTNTEAFF.

V gene TRBV30 combines with J gene TRBJ1-3, with D unclear. Trimming pared 7 bases from V and 3 bases from J, leaving 10 bases between. This CDR3 comprises 12 residues. Per the germline V gene, CDR1 is GTSNPN and CDR2 is SVGIG (reference sequence). In DNA, the CDR3 is TGTGCCTATAAAGTTAGTGGAAACACCATATATTTT. It translates to CAYKVSGNTIYF.

The rearrangement joins TRBV10-1 to TRBJ2-1, with 8 positions matching TRBD2. J gave up 3 bases and V 4 bases, and 5 bases lay outside the gene matches. This CDR3 is 15 amino acids long. Germline V lookup: CDR1 WNHNN, CDR2 SYGVQD (reference sequence). CDR3 sequence reads: CASSVSSGLYNEQFF. In DNA form, the CDR3 reads TGCGCCAGCAGTGTCTCTAGCGGGCTCTACAATGAGCAGTTCTTC.

This clone was detected once. V usage is TRBV5-1 and J usage is TRBJ1-2; weak D call: TRBD1 (6 bases). Trimming removed 4 bases from V and 5 bases from J, with 18 bases in between. This CDR3 is built from 15 residues. CDR1 is SGHRS, CDR2 YFSETQ, per germline. CDR3 region: CASSPGGGAGYGYTF. The CDR3 coding sequence is TGCGCCAGCAGCCCGGGGGGGGGCGCGGGATATGGCTACACCTTC. Full variable domain (missing parts from reference TRBV5-1 and TRBJ1-2): KAGVTQTPRYLIKTRGQQVTLSCSPISGHRSVSWYQQTPGQGLQFLFEYFSETQRNKGNFPGRFSGRQFSNSRSEMNVSTLELGDSALYLCASSPGGGAGYGYTFGSGTRLTVV.

The V call is TRBV4-2, the J call TRBJ2-1, with D unclear. The CDR3 runs 15 residues. V was pared by 0 bases and J by 6 bases, with 12 bases between. From germline, CDR1 is LGHNA and CDR2 YNFKEQ. The CDR3 protein is CASSQEVDTGNEQFF. CDR3 bases: TGTGCCAGCAGCCAAGAAGTAGACACTGGCAATGAGCAGTTCTTC.

The J gene is TRBJ2-7, the V gene TRBV13; D is unresolved. In germline, CDR1 is PRHDT, CDR2 FYEKMQ (reference sequence). Trimming pared 5 bases from V and 7 bases from J, leaving 9 bases between. The CDR3 has 11 residues. CDR3 coding DNA: TGTGCCAGCAGCCTTCGCGCGGAGCAGTACTTC. Translated: CASSLRAEQYF. The entire variable domain, with the rest obtained from reference TRBV13 and TRBJ2-7, is as follows: AAGVIQSPRHLIKEKRETATLKCYPIPRHDTVYWYQQGPGQDPQFLISFYEKMQSDKGSIPDRFSAQQFSDYHSELNMSSLELGDSALYFCASSLRAEQYFGPGTRLTVT.

The chain carries TRBV6-2 or TRBV6-3 and TRBJ2-7; TRBD2 matches 10 bases. Per the germline V gene, CDR1 is MNHEY and CDR2 is SVGEGT. V lost 5 bases, J lost 9 bases, and 7 bases stayed unmatched. The CDR3 totals 13 residues. CDR3 in amino acids: CASSHLAGVGQYV. The CDR3 coding sequence is TGTGCCAGCAGTCACCTAGCGGGAGTGGGGCAGTACGTC.